This TCR beta chain was identified in a study of T cells in Graves' hyperthyroidism and ophthalmopathy. Looked up from germline, CDR1 is LGHDT and CDR2 is YNNKEL (reference sequence). This CDR3 has 14 residues. Trimming took 3 bases from V and 8 from J, leaving 14 bases between them. Amplification of TCR beta CDR3 regions used RNA as the template. In the first-round RT-PCR of the TCR CDR3, the HTBI primer set was used. TCRdb recomputed calls from the multiplex PCR reads with MiXCR, one row per CDR3 protein. The sample has about 510,000 distinct CDR3 sequences, 12% to 15% seen once. The J gene is TRBJ2-4, the V gene TRBV3-1, with D perhaps assigned TRBD1 or TRBD2 (5 bases each). The source is a woman in her 40s with Graves' hyperthyroidism. The sequenced sample consisted of blood. CDR3 sequence reads: CASSQRGPRDIQYF. Written as DNA, the CDR3 is TGTGCCAGCAGCCAGAGGGGACCGCGGGACATTCAGTACTTC.